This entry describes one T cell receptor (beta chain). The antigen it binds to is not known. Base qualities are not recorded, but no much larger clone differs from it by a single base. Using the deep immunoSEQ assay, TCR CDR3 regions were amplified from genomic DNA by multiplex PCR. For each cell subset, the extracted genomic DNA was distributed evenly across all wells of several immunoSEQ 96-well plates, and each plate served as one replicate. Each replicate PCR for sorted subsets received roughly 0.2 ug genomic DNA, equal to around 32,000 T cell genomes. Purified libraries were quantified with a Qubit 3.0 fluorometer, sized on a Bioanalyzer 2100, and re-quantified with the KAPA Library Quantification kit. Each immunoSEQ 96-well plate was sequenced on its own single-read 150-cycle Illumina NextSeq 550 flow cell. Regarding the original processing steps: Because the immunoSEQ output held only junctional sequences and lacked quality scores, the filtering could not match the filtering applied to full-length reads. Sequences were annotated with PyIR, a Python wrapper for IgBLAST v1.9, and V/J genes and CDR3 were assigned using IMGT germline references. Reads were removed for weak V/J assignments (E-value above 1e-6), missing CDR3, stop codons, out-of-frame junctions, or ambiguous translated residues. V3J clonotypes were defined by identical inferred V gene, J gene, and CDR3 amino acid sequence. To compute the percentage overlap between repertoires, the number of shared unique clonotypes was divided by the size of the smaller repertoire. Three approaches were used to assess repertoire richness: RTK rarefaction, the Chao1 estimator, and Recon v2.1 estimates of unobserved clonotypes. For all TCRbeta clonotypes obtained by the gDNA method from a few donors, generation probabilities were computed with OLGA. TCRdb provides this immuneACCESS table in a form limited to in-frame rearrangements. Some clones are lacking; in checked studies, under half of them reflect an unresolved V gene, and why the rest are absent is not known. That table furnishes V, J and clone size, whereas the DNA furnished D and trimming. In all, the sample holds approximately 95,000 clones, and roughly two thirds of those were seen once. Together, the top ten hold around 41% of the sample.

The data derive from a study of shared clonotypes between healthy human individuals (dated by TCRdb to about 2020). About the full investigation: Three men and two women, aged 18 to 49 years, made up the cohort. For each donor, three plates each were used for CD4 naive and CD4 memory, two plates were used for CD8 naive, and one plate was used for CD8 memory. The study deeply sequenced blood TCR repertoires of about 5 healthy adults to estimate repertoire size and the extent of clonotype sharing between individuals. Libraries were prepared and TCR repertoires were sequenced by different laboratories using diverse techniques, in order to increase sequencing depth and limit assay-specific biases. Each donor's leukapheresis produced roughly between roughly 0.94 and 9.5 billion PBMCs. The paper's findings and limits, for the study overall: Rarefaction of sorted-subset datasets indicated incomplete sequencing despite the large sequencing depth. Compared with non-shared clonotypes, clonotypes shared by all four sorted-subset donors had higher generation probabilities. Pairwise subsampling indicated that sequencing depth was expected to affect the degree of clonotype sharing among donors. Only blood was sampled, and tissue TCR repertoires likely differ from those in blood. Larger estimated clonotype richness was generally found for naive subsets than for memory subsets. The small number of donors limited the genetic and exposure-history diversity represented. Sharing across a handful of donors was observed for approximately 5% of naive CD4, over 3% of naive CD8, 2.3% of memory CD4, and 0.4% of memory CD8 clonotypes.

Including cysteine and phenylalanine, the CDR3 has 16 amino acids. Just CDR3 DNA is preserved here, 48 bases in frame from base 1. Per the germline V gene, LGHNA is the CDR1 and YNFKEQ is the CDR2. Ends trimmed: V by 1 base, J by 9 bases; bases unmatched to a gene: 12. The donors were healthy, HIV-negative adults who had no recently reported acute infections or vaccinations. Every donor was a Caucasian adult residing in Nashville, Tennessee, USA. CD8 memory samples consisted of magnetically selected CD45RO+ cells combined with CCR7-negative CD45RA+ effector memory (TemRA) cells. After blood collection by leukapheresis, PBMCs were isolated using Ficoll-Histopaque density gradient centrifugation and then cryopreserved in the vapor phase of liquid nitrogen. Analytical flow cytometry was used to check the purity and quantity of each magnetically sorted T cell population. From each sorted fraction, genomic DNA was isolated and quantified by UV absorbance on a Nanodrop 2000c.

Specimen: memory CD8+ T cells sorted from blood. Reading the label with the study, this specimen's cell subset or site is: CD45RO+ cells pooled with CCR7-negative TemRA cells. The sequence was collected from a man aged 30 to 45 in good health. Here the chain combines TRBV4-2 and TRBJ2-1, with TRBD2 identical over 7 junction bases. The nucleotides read TGTGCCAGCAGCCAAGTGGAGCCCGCGGGAGTGGGTGAGCAGTTCTTC. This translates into CASSQVEPAGVGEQFF.